Below are 16 T cell receptor beta chains sequenced from a single sample in a study of OX40 agonist ivuxolimab in advanced cancers. Only in-frame clones appear in the TCRdb table, and some are missing; sequencing was by immunoSEQ multiplex PCR. This table holds 40,000 to 65,000 clones, roughly 84% found once. Sequencing used CD4+ or CD8+ T cells sorted from blood, obtained in a trial of the OX40 agonist ivuxolimab. The origin of the receptors is an adult with an advanced solid tumor such as melanoma, head and neck, liver or kidney cancer.

V usage is TRBV5-1 and J usage is TRBJ2-1; a possible D gene is TRBD1 (5 bases). Deletions cut 4 bases from V and 2 bases from J, with 10 bases between. Germline V lookup: CDR1 SGHRS, CDR2 YFSETQ. This CDR3 has 14 residues. The CDR3 is CASSQTETYNEQFF. The DNA for the CDR3 is TGCGCCAGCAGCCAGACAGAGACCTACAATGAGCAGTTCTTC.

The chain employs TRBV18 and TRBJ2-5, with 7 bases fitting TRBD1. Germline loops: CDR1 KGHSH, CDR2 LQKENI. This CDR3 has 13 residues. The V and J ends lost 6 bases and 2 bases, in that order; junction bases with no gene match: 3. CDR3 nucleotide sequence: TGTGCCAGCTCCCAGGACAGGCAAGAGACCCAGTACTTC. Protein product: CASSQDRQETQYF.

The V call is TRBV7-2, the J call TRBJ2-5, with D unclear. Per the germline V gene, CDR1 is SGHTA and CDR2 is FQGNSA. Trimming took 1 base from V and 6 from J, leaving 18 bases between them. The CDR3 length is 16 residues. The CDR3 nucleotides read TGTGCCAGCAGCTTAGGGGGTCCTCCCTGGGAAAAGACCCAGTACTTC. It specifies CASSLGGPPWEKTQYF. The full variable domain, its missing parts supplied by reference TRBV7-2 and TRBJ2-5, is GAGVSQSPSNKVTEKGKDVELRCDPISGHTALYWYRQSLGQGLEFLIYFQGNSAPDKSGLPSDRFSAERTGGSVSTLTIQRTQQEDSAVYLCASSLGGPPWEKTQYFGPGTRLLVL.

The chain combines TRBV28 with TRBJ2-2, with 9 bases fitting TRBD1. The CDR3 contains 14 residues. With 5 bases clipped from V and 4 bases from J, the junction kept 2 bases outside the gene matches. Germline V gene lookup returns CDR1 MDHEN and CDR2 SYDVKM. CDR3 amino acids: CASSGTGSTGELFF. CDR3 sequence (DNA): TGTGCCAGCAGTGGGACAGGGAGCACCGGGGAGCTGTTTTTT.

The chain has TRBV15 and TRBJ1-1; the D is unclear. The CDR3 extends over 17 amino acids. Germline V gene sequence: CDR1 LNHNV, CDR2 YYDKDF (reference sequence). V lost 0 bases and J lost 0, with 14 bases in between. CDR3 loop: CATSRDRSAGMNTEAFF. CDR3 bases: TGTGCCACCAGCAGAGATAGGTCAGCGGGGATGAACACTGAAGCTTTCTTT.

This chain connects TRBV25-1 to TRBJ2-7; D may be TRBD1 (5 bases). Germline values: CDR1 MGHDK, CDR2 SYGVNS. The CDR3 is made up of 14 amino acids. Trimming pared 5 bases from V and 2 bases from J, leaving 13 bases between. The CDR3 DNA is TGTGCCAGCAGTATACGGACACCCCCCTACGAGCAGTACTTC. Translating it yields CASSIRTPPYEQYF.

The chain has TRBV25-1 and TRBJ2-3; D is ambiguous. V lost 0 bases and J 2 bases, leaving 9 bases between the germline ends. Germline-derived CDR1 and CDR2 are MGHDK and SYGVNS. The CDR3 runs 15 residues. As DNA, the CDR3 is TGTGCCAGCAGTGAATACACGGATCACACAGATACGCAGTATTTT. It is translated as CASSEYTDHTDTQYF.

V usage is TRBV7-2 and J usage is TRBJ2-4; 14 positions match TRBD2. Germline V gene data show CDR1 as SGHTA and CDR2 as FQGNSA. The V gene end was trimmed by 5 bases and the J gene end by 7 bases; junction bases not matched to a gene: 10. This CDR3 spans 17 amino acids. CDR3 protein: CASSPGTSGSRLNIQYF. CDR3 DNA sequence: TGTGCCAGCAGCCCAGGGACTAGCGGGAGCCGTTTGAACATTCAGTACTTC.

This rearrangement joins TRBV30 to TRBJ2-3, with 10 positions matching TRBD1. The CDR3 spans 15 residues. Trimming cost V 7 bases and J 4 bases; bases outside gene matches: 11. From germline, CDR1 is GTSNPN and CDR2 SVGIG (reference sequence). Here the CDR3 DNA reads TGTGCCTCCTCGACAGGGGGCGGAGCGGCAGATACGCAGTATTTT. It codes for CASSTGGGAADTQYF.

This clone was found a few times. DNA for the CDR3: TGTGCCAGCAGCTTAGCCGGGGTTAAGTACAATGAGCAGTTCTTC. Its translation is CASSLAGVKYNEQFF. The chain carries TRBV7-6 and TRBJ2-1, with D possibly matching TRBD2 (5 bases). Germline lookup yields CDR1 SGHVS and CDR2 FNYEAQ. The CDR3 is 15 residues long. V lost 0 bases, J lost 4 bases, and 10 bases lay in between.

V and J are TRBV7-9 and TRBJ2-1; 8 nucleotides match TRBD2. CDR3 length: 17 amino acids. V lost 5 bases, J lost 4 bases, and 13 bases stayed unmatched. Germline values: CDR1 SEHNR, CDR2 FQNEAQ (reference sequence). The CDR3 DNA follows: TGTGCCAGCAGCCGATTGGTCCCCGGGAGGGAATACAATGAGCAGTTCTTC. Encoded protein: CASSRLVPGREYNEQFF.

This clone has a single count. This sequence joins TRBV27 and TRBJ2-7, with TRBD2 identical over 9 bases. Germline V lookup: CDR1 MNHEY, CDR2 SMNVEV (reference sequence). The junction had 16 bases not matched to a gene; V was cut back by 6 bases and J by 4 bases. There are 17 residues in the CDR3. The CDR3 DNA reads TGTGCCAGCAGCTTAAGGACGACTAGCGGAGGCAGGTACGAGCAGTACTTC. This sequence encodes CASSLRTTSGGRYEQYF.

This clone has only one observation. J is TRBJ1-1 and V is TRBV2; D gene uncertain. The V gene lost 5 bases and the J gene lost 2 bases, with 6 bases spanning the gap. This CDR3 comprises 12 residues. Germline CDR1 is SNHLY and CDR2 is FYNNEI. CDR3 bases: TGTGCCAGCAGTTATCCTAACACTGAAGCTTTCTTT. Its protein product is CASSYPNTEAFF.

The rearrangement links TRBV23-1 to TRBJ2-7, with a possible D match to TRBD1 (6 bases). TRBV23-1 belongs to the ORF category, with a function that is uncertain. Trimming took 0 bases from V and 6 from J, leaving 21 bases between them. This CDR3 has 17 residues. The CDR3 DNA is TGCGCCAGCAGTCAATCGCGGACAGAGGAACCCAACTCCGAGCAGTACTTC. This sequence encodes CASSQSRTEEPNSEQYF.

The chain has TRBV5-1 and TRBJ2-2, with TRBD2 matching 10 bases. Germline V lookup: CDR1 SGHRS, CDR2 YFSETQ. After removal of 4 bases from V and 0 bases from J, the junction contained 0 bases not matched to a gene. This CDR3 spans 15 amino acids. The CDR3 bases are TGCGCCAGCAGCCTAGCGGGGGCGAACACCGGGGAGCTGTTTTTT. It yields the protein CASSLAGANTGELFF.

V is TRBV5-4 and J is TRBJ2-1, with D tentatively TRBD2 (5 bases). The CDR3 is 15 residues long. Per the germline V gene, CDR1 is SGHNT and CDR2 is YYREEE (reference sequence). V lost 0 bases to trimming and J lost 5 bases, with 12 bases between them. Here the CDR3 DNA reads TGTGCCAGCAGCTTGGGCGGGTATCTTGACAATGAGCAGTTCTTC. It is translated as CASSLGGYLDNEQFF.